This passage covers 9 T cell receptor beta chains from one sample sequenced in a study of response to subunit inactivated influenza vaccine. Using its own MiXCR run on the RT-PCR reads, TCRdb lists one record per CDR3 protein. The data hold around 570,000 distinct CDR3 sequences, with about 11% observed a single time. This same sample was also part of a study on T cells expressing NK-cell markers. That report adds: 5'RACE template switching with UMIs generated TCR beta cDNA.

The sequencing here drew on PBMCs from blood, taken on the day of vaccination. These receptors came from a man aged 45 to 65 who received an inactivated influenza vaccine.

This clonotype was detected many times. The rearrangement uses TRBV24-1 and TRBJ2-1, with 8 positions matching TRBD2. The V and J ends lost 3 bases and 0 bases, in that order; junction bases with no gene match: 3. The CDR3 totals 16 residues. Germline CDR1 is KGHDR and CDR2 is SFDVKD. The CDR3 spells CATSDISGSSYNEQFF. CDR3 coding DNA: TGTGCCACCAGTGATATAAGCGGGAGCTCCTACAATGAGCAGTTCTTC.

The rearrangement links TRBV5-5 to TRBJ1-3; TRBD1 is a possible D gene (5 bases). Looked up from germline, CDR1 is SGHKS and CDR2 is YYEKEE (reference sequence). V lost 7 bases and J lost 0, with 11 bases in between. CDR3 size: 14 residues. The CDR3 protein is CASLRDLSGNTIYF. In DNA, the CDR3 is TGTGCCAGCCTCAGGGATCTCTCTGGAAACACCATATATTTT.

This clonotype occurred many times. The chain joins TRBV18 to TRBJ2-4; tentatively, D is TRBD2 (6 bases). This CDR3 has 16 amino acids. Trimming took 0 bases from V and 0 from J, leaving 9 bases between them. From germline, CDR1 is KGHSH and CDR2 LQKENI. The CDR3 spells CASSPPSGLAKNIQYF. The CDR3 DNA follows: TGTGCCAGCTCACCACCTTCGGGACTAGCCAAAAACATTCAGTACTTC.

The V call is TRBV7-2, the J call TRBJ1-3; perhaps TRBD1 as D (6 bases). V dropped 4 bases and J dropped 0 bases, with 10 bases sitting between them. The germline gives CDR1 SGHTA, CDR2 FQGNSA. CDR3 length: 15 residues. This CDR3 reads CASSYRVSSGNTIYF. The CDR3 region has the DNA TGTGCCAGCAGCTACAGGGTTAGCTCTGGAAACACCATATATTTT.

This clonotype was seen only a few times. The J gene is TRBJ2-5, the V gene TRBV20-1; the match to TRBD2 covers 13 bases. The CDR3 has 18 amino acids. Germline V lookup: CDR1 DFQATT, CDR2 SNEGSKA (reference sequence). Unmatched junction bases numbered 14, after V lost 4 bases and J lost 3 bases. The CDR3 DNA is TGCAGTGCTATCGGGTTCTTGACAGGACTAGCGGGAGAAGAGACCCAGTACTTC. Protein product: CSAIGFLTGLAGEETQYF.

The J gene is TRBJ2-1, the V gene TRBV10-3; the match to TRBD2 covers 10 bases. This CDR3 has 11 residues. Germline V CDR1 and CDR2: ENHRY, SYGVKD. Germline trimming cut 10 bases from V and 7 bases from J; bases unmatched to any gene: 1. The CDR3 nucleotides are TGTGCCACGGGACTAGCGAATGAGCAGTTCTTC. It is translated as CATGLANEQFF.

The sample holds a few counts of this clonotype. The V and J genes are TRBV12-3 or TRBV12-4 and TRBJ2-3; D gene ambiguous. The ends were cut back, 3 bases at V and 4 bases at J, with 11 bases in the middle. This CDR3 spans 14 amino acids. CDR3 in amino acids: CASSFVGRADTQYF. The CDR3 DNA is TGTGCCAGCAGTTTCGTGGGTCGGGCAGATACGCAGTATTTT.

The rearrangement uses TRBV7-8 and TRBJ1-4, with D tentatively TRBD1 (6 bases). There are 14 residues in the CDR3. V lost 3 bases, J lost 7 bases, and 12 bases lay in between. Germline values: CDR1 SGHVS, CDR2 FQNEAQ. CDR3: CASSFGRGGEKLFF. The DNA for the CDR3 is TGTGCCAGCAGCTTCGGCAGGGGAGGTGAAAAACTGTTTTTT.

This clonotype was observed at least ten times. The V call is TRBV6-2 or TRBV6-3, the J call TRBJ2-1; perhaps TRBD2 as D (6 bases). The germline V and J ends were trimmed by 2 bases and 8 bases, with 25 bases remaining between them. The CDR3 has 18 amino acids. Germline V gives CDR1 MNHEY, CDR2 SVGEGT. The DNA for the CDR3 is TGTGCCAGCAGTTACGCCAATGGGACCGGGACTTCATCTGATGAGCAGTTCTTC. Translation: CASSYANGTGTSSDEQFF.